Following are 21 T cell receptor beta chains from one sample sequenced in a study of prognosis after radiotherapy for stage I lung cancer. Using two-round multiplex PCR, the authors amplified TCR beta CDR3 from genomic DNA. With primers specific to each TRBV and TRBJ gene, the first-round PCR was performed. A single record per CDR3 protein comes from TCRdb applying MiXCR to the multiplex PCR reads. The sample holds 11,000 to 15,000 distinct CDR3 sequences, less than 45% seen once. Sequences were derived from PBMCs, sampled before or after stereotactic body radiation therapy (not recorded which). These receptors were collected from a donor of 50 years or more with non-small cell lung cancer.

This clonotype is medium-sized (0.01 to 0.1%) within its sample. The genes are TRBV12-3 or TRBV12-4 and TRBJ2-7; D is unclear. V dropped 3 bases and J dropped 3 bases, with 9 bases sitting between them. This CDR3 contains 13 residues. The CDR3 reads CASSLGGFYEQYF. CDR3 bases: TGTGCCAGCAGTTTGGGCGGCTTCTACGAGCAGTACTTC.

Comment on this clonotype: A far larger clone is one nucleotide away, so this likely arose from a read error. V usage is TRBV6-4 and J usage is TRBJ2-1; D is perhaps TRBD2 (6 bases). Per the germline V gene, CDR1 is MRHNA and CDR2 is SNTAGT. V shed 4 bases and J shed 1 base, with 11 bases lying between them. The CDR3 loop spans 15 amino acids. The CDR3 DNA reads TGTGCCAGCAGTGTTCTAGCGTGTTCCTACAATGAGCAGTTCTTC. It specifies CASSVLACSYNEQFF.

In this sample, this clonotype is medium-sized. The chain is built from TRBV5-1 and TRBJ2-3, with unresolved D. The CDR3 sequence is 18 residues long. The V gene's germline CDR1 is SGHRS and CDR2 YFSETQ. V was clipped by 0 bases and J by 2 bases, with 19 bases between them. CDR3 residues: CASSLAESRLLYTDTQYF. The CDR3 bases are TGCGCCAGCAGCTTGGCCGAAAGCAGGCTCCTCTACACAGATACGCAGTATTTT.

Relative to its sample, this clonotype is medium-sized. The rearrangement joins TRBV2 to TRBJ2-2; the match to TRBD1 covers 7 bases. This CDR3 contains 15 residues. Looked up from germline, CDR1 is SNHLY and CDR2 is FYNNEI. The V segment lost 7 bases and the J segment 0 bases; nucleotides outside the gene matches: 5. CDR3 DNA: TGTGCCAGCATCAGGGACAGAGCGAACACCGGGGAGCTGTTTTTT. This translates into CASIRDRANTGELFF.

By sample fraction, this clonotype is medium-sized (0.01 to 0.1%). The V gene is TRBV11-2, the J gene TRBJ2-1; 7 nucleotides align to TRBD2. The CDR3 runs 20 residues. Germline lookup yields CDR1 SGHAT and CDR2 FQNNGV. J lost 1 base, V lost 5 bases, and 20 bases had no gene match. The CDR3 region has the DNA TGTGCCAGCAGCCCCAAAATTACCGGGAGGACCTCCCGGTCCTACAATGAGCAGTTCTTC. Translation: CASSPKITGRTSRSYNEQFF.

This clonotype has ten or more counts. This sequence joins TRBV6-1 and TRBJ1-1, with no clear D. Trimming removed 6 bases at V and 2 bases at J, with 7 bases between. Germline values: CDR1 MNHNS, CDR2 SASEGT. This CDR3 is 12 amino acids long. The CDR3 is CASRSGNTEAFF. The CDR3 DNA reads TGTGCCAGCAGGTCGGGAAACACTGAAGCTTTCTTT.

In the case of this clonotype: This could be a read error, since a much larger clone is one nucleotide away. The genes are TRBV6-5 and TRBJ2-5; D uncertain. Germline V gene sequence: CDR1 MNHEY, CDR2 SVGAGI. The length of the CDR3 is 12 residues. The CDR3 nucleotides are TGTGCCAGCAGTTACGGGCAAGAGACCCAGTGCTTC. This codes for CASSYGQETQCF.

This clonotype was detected many times. This chain uses TRBV20-1 with TRBJ2-2; 7 nucleotides agree with TRBD1. J was trimmed by 6 bases and V by 2 bases; bases with no gene match: 9. This CDR3 has 15 amino acids. Looked up from germline, CDR1 is DFQATT and CDR2 is SNEGSKA (reference sequence). DNA for the CDR3: TGCAGTGCTAGATCGACAGGGTCCCCCGCCGGGGAGCTGTTTTTT. Translation: CSARSTGSPAGELFF.

This clonotype appeared many times. The J gene is TRBJ1-2, the V gene TRBV30; TRBD1 matches at 9 bases. Per the germline V gene, CDR1 is GTSNPN and CDR2 is SVGIG (reference sequence). V lost 5 bases, J lost 10 bases, and 5 bases stayed unmatched. CDR3 length: 11 amino acids. The CDR3 DNA reads TGTGCCTGGTCTGGACAGGGGTTCTACACCTTC. Translated: CAWSGQGFYTF. The full variable domain, its missing parts supplied by reference TRBV30 and TRBJ1-2, is SQTIHQWPATLVQPVGSPLSLECTVEGTSNPNLYWYRQAAGRGLQLLFYSVGIGQISSEVPQNLSASRPQDRQFILSSKKLLLSDSGFYLCAWSGQGFYTFGSGTRLTVV.

Turning to this clonotype: The likely explanation is a read error, given a far larger clone one base away. V usage is TRBV6-5 and J usage is TRBJ2-2; D may be TRBD1 (7 bases). In germline, CDR1 is MNHEY, CDR2 SVGAGI. V was clipped by 5 bases and J by 9 bases, with 25 bases between them. This CDR3 has 17 residues. DNA of the CDR3: TGTGCCAGCAGTGAAAGGGGGAGGAGGGGGCCCGCCTGGGAGCTGTTTTTT. The encoded protein is CASSERGRRGPAWELFF.

The rearrangement links TRBV6-5 to TRBJ1-1; possibly TRBD1 for D (5 bases). CDR1 is MNHEY and CDR2 is SVGAGI in the germline V gene. Trimming took 4 bases from V and 5 from J, leaving 17 bases between them. The length of the CDR3 is 15 residues. The DNA of the CDR3 is TGTGCCAGCAGTTCCCAGGGTCAGCAGAAAACTGAAGCTTTCTTT. Protein product: CASSSQGQQKTEAFF.

Turning to this clonotype: This probably arose from a read error, given a far larger clone one base away. The CDR3 reads CSSSYQGAGGRDPEQFF. The CDR3 region has the DNA TGTTCCAGCAGTTACCAGGGAGCAGGAGGGAGGGACCCTGAGCAGTTCTTC. This chain joins TRBV6-1 and TRBJ2-1; 7 nucleotides match TRBD2. Germline CDR1 and CDR2: MNHNS and SASEGT. The CDR3 has 17 residues.

The chain is built from TRBV7-8 and TRBJ2-1; D uncertain. The CDR3 contains 14 residues. Trimming removed 2 bases from V and 9 bases from J, with 14 bases in between. Per germline, CDR1 SGHVS and CDR2 FQNEAQ. CDR3 region: CASSLCGHLGEQFF. Here the CDR3 DNA reads TGTGCCAGCAGCTTATGTGGCCACCTCGGTGAGCAGTTCTTC.

This clonotype has a handful of counts. A far larger clone is off by one base, so a read error is likely. The chain recombines TRBV6-4 with TRBJ2-7; D remains unclear. Germline lookup yields CDR1 MRHNA and CDR2 SNTAGT. This CDR3 has 12 residues. The CDR3 DNA follows: TGTGCCAGCAGTAAATCTTCCTACGAGCGGTACTTC. Protein sequence: CASSKSSYERYF.

To note about this clonotype: A far larger clone is one nucleotide away, so this likely arose from a read error. V gene TRBV6-5 combines with J gene TRBJ2-3, with TRBD2 identical over 14 bases. Germline V gene sequence: CDR1 MNHEY, CDR2 SVGAGI. Losses at the gene ends were 3 bases for V and 5 bases for J; bases not matched to a gene: 10. The CDR3 extends over 18 amino acids. CDR3 amino acids: CASSYPGLAGVPGDTQYF. The CDR3 nucleotides read TGTGCCAGCAGTTATCCGGGACTAGCGGGAGTGCCAGGAGATACGCAGTATTTT.

About this clonotype: Relative to the germline gene, one junction end is altered; a read error may explain this. This sequence joins TRBV7-2 and TRBJ1-2; 9 nucleotides align to TRBD1. The germline gives CDR1 SGHTA, CDR2 FQGNSA. The CDR3 runs 15 residues. The CDR3 DNA is TGTGCCAGCAGAGCGGCTACCGGGACAGGGTATGGATACACCTTC. The encoded protein is CASRAATGTGYGYTF. The full variable domain, rest sourced from reference TRBV7-2 and TRBJ1-2, is GAGVSQSPSNKVTEKGKDVELRCDPISGHTALYWYRQSLGQGLEFLIYFQGNSAPDKSGLPSDRFSAERTGGSVSTLTIQRTQQEDSAVYLCASRAATGTGYGYTFGSGTRLTVV.

This clonotype was picked up a small number of times. The rearrangement joins TRBV5-1 to TRBJ1-1; 9 nucleotides line up with TRBD1. CDR1 is SGHRS, CDR2 YFSETQ, per germline. The CDR3 totals 15 residues. V was pared by 3 bases and J by 1 base, with 4 bases of the junction left unmatched. As DNA, the CDR3 is TGCGCCAGCAGCTCACAGGGGGCGCAGAACACTGAAGCTTTCTTT. Protein sequence: CASSSQGAQNTEAFF.

The table lists this clonotype with many counts. The rearrangement uses TRBV29-1 and TRBJ2-3; D call uncertain. V was shortened by 0 bases and J by 4 bases, with 8 bases between the two germline ends. The CDR3 covers 13 residues. Looked up from germline, CDR1 is SQVTM and CDR2 is ANQGSEA. CDR3 in DNA: TGCAGCGTTGAAGACCCGACGGCAGATACGCAGTATTTT. Its translation: CSVEDPTADTQYF.

This clonotype has a count of ten or more. The genes are TRBV28 and TRBJ1-3; no definite D call. The V end lost 4 bases, the J end lost 0 bases, and 4 bases lay between the germline ends. This CDR3 has 13 amino acids. Germline loops: CDR1 MDHEN, CDR2 SYDVKM. The CDR3 nucleotides are TGTGCCAGCAGTTCAGACTCTGGAAACACCATATATTTT. Protein product: CASSSDSGNTIYF.

This clonotype was detected ten times or more. CDR3 sequence: CASSEPGGSYEQYF. The DNA for the CDR3 is TGTGCCAGCAGTGAACCTGGCGGCTCCTACGAGCAGTACTTC. This chain connects TRBV25-1 to TRBJ2-7; D uncertain. Per germline, CDR1 MGHDK and CDR2 SYGVNS. CDR3 length equals 14 residues. V gave up 2 bases and J gave up 0 bases, with 8 bases separating them.

This clonotype was observed many times. The chain employs TRBV6-1 and TRBJ1-3; D remains ambiguous. Germline V CDR1 and CDR2: MNHNS, SASEGT. The CDR3 runs to 17 residues. Trimming took 2 bases from V and 1 from J, leaving 15 bases between them. The CDR3 protein is CASSEWINSRSGNTIYF. The CDR3 region has the DNA TGTGCCAGCAGTGAATGGATAAACAGCAGATCTGGAAACACCATATATTTT.